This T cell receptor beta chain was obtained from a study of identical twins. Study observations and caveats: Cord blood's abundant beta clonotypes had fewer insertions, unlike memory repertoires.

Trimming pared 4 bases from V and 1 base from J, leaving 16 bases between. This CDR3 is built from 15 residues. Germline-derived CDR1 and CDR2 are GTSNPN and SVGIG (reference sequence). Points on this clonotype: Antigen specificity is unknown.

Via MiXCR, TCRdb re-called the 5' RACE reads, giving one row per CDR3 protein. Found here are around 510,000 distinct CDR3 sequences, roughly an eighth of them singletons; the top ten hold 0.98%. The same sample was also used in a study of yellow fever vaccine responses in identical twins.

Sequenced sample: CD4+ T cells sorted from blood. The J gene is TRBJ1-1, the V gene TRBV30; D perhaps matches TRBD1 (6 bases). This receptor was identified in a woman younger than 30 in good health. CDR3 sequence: CAWTMRGGWNTEAFF. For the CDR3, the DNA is TGTGCCTGGACCATGAGAGGGGGGTGGAACACTGAAGCTTTCTTT. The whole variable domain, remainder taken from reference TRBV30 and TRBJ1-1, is SQTIHQWPATLVQPVGSPLSLECTVEGTSNPNLYWYRQAAGRGLQLLFYSVGIGQISSEVPQNLSASRPQDRQFILSSKKLLLSDSGFYLCAWTMRGGWNTEAFFGQGTRLTVV.